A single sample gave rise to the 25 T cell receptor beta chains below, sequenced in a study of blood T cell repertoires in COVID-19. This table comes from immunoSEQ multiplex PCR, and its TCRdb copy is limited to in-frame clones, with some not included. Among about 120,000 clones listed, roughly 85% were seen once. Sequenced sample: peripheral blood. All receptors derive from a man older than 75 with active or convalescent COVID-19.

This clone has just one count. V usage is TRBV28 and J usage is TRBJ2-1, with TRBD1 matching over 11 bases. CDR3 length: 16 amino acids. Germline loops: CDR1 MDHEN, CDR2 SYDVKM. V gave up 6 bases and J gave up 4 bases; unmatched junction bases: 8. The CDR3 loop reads CASSSTDRGLYNEQFF. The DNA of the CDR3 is TGTGCCAGCAGCTCAACGGACAGGGGGCTTTACAATGAGCAGTTCTTC.

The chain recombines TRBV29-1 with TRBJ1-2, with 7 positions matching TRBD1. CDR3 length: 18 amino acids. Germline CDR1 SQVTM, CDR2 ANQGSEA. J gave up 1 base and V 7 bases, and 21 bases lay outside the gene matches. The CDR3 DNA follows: TGCAGCGCCCGGGGGACAGCTGCTTCGAAATCCCTTAACTATGGCTACACCTTC. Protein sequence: CSARGTAASKSLNYGYTF.

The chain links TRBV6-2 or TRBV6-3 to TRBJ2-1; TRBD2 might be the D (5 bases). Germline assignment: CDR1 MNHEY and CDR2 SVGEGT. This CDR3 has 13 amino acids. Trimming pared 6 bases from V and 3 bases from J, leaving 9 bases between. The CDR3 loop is CASSSDYYNEQFF. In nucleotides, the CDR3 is TGTGCCAGCAGCTCAGACTACTACAATGAGCAGTTCTTC.

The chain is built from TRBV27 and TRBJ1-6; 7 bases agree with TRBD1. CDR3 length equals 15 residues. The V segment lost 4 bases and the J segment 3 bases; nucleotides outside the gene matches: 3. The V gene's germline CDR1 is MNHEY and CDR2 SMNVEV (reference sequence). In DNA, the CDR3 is TGTGCCAGCAGTTCTACAGGGGTCTATAATTCACCCCTCCACTTT. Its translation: CASSSTGVYNSPLHF.

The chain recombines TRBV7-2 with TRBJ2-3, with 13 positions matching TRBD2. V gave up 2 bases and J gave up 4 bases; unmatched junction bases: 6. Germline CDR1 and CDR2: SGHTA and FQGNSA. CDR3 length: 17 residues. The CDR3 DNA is TGTGCCAGCAGCTTACACCGGACTAGCGGGAGTGCAGATACGCAGTATTTT. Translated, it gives CASSLHRTSGSADTQYF.

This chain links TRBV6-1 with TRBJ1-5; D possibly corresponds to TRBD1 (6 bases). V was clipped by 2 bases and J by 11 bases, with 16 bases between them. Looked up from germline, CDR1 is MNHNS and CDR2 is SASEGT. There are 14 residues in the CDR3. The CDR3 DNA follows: TGTGCCAGCAGTGAATGGGGACAACCCGGGACCCAGCATTTT. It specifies CASSEWGQPGTQHF.

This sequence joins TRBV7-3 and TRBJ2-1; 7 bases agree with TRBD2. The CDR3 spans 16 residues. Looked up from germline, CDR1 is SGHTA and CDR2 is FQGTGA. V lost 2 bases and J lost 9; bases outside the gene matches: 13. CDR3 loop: CASSLRRESGKGEQFF. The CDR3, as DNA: TGTGCCAGCAGCTTACGGCGGGAGTCGGGCAAGGGTGAGCAGTTCTTC.

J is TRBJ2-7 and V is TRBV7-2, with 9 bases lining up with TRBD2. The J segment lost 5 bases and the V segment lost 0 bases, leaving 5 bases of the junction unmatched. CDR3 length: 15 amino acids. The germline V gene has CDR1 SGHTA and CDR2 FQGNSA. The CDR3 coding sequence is TGTGCCAGCAGCTTAGCGGGCGGACTAGCGAACGAGCAGTACTTC. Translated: CASSLAGGLANEQYF.

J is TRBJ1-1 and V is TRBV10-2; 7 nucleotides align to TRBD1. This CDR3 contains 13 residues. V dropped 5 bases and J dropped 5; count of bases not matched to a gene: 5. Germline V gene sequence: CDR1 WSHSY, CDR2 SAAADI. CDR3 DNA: TGCGCCAGCAGTTCTGCAGGGGGTACTGAAGCTTTCTTT. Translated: CASSSAGGTEAFF.

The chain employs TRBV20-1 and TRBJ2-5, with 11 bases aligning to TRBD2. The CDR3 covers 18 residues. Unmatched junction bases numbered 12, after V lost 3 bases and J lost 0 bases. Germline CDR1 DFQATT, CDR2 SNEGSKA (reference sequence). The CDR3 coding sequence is TGCAGTGCTAGTCTCGTCGCTAGCGGGAGGTTGGACCAAGAGACCCAGTACTTC. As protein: CSASLVASGRLDQETQYF.

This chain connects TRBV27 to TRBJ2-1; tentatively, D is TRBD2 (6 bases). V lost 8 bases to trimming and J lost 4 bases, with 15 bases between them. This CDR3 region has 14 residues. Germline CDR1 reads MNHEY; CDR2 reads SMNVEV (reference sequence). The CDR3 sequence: CASGLARRYNEQFF. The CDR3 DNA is TGTGCCAGCGGGCTAGCGAGAAGGTACAATGAGCAGTTCTTC.

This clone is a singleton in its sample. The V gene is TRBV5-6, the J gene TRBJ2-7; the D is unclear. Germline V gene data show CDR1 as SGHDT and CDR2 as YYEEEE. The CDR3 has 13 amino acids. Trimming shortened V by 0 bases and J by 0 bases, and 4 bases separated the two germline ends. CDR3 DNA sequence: TGTGCCAGCAGCTTGGCCAGCTCCTACGAGCAGTACTTC. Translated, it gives CASSLASSYEQYF.

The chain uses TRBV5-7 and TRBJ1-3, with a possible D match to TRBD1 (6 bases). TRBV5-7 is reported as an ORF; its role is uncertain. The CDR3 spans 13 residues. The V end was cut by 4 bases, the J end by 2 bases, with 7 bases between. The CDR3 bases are TGTGCCAGCAGCCGACAGGCTGGAAACACCATATATTTT. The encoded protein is CASSRQAGNTIYF.

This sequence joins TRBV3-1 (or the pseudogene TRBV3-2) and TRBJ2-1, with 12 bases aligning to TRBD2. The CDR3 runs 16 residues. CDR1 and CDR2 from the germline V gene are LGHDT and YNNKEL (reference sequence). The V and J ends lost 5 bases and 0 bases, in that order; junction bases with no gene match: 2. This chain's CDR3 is CASSTTSGSSYNEQFF. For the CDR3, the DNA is TGTGCCAGCAGCACGACTAGCGGGAGCTCCTACAATGAGCAGTTCTTC.

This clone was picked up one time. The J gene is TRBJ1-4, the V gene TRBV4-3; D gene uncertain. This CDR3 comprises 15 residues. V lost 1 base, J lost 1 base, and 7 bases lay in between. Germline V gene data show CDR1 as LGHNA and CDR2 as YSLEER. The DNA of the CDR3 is TGCGCCAGCAGCCAAGGTGTTCTAACTAATGAAAAACTGTTTTTT. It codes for CASSQGVLTNEKLFF.

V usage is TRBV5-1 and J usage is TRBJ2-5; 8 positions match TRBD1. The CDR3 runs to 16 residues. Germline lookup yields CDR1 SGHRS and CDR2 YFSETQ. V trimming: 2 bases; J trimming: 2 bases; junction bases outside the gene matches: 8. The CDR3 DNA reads TGCGCCAGCAGCTTAGGGACAGGACGACTACAAGAGACCCAGTACTTC. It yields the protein CASSLGTGRLQETQYF.

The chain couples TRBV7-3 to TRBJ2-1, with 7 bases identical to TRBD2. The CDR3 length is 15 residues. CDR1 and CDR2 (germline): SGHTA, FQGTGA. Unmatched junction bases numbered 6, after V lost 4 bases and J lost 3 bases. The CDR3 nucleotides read TGTGCCAGCAGCTCACAGCGGGATGGCTACAATGAGCAGTTCTTC. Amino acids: CASSSQRDGYNEQFF.

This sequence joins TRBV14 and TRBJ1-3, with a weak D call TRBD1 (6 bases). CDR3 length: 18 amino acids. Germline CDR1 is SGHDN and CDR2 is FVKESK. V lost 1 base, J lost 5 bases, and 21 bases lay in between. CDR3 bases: TGTGCCAGCAGCCAAGTCCAAAGATCAGGGGACACCAGAAACACCATATATTTT. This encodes CASSQVQRSGDTRNTIYF.

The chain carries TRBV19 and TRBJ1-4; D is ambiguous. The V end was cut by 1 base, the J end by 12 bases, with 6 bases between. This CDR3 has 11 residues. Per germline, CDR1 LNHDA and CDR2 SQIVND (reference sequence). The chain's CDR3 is CASSIVGELFF. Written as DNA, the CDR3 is TGTGCCAGTAGTATAGTCGGGGAACTGTTTTTT. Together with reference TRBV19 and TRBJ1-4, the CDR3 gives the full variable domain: DGGITQSPKYLFRKEGQNVTLSCEQNLNHDAMYWYRQDPGQGLRLIYYSQIVNDFQKGDIAEGYSVSREKKESFPLTVTSAQKNPTAFYLCASSIVGELFFGSGTQLSVL.

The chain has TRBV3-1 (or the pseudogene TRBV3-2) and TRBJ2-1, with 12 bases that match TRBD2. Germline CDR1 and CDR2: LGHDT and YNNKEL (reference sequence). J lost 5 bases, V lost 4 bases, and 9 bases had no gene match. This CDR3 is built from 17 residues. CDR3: CASSRGLAGGPHNEQFF. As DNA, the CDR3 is TGTGCCAGCAGCCGAGGTCTAGCGGGAGGGCCCCACAATGAGCAGTTCTTC.

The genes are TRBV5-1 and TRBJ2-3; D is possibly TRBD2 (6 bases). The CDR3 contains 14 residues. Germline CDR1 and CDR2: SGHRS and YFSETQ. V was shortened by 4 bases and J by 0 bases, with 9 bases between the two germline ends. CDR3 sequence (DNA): TGCGCCAGCAGCCTAGGGACTAGCACAGATACGCAGTATTTT. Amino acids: CASSLGTSTDTQYF.

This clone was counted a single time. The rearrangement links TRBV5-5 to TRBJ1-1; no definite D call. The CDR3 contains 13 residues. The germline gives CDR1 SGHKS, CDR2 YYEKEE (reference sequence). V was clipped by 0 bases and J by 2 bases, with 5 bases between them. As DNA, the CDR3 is TGTGCCAGCAGCTTGGCAGGTAACACTGAAGCTTTCTTT. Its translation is CASSLAGNTEAFF.

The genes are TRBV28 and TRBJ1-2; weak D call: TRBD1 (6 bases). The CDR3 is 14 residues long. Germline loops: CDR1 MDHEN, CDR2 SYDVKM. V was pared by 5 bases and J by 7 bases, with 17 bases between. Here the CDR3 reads CASSPHRVSTGYTF. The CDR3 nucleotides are TGTGCCAGCAGTCCCCACAGGGTTTCGACTGGCTACACCTTC.

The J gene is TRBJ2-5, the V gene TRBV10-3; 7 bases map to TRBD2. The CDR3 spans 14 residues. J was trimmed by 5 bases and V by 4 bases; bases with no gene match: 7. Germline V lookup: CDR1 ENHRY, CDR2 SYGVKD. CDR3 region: CAISAGGSSETQYF. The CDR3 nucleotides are TGTGCCATCAGTGCGGGGGGAAGTTCCGAGACCCAGTACTTC.

CDR3 sequence (DNA): TGCGCCAGCAGCCAAGATCCCATTAACTATGGCTACACCTTC. Its translation: CASSQDPINYGYTF. The V and J genes are TRBV4-1 and TRBJ1-2; D ambiguous. Trimming stripped 0 bases from V and 1 base from J, with 6 bases between. The germline CDR1 and CDR2 sequences are MGHRA and YSYEKL. CDR3 length: 14 residues.